This T cell receptor (beta chain) was retrieved from a study of T cell changes during pregnancy in multiple sclerosis. Germline V lookup: CDR1 LNHDA, CDR2 SQIVND (reference sequence). V lost 5 bases and J lost 6; bases outside the gene matches: 16. The CDR3 sequence is 17 residues long. TCRdb's copy holds only in-frame clones and misses some; the assay was immunoSEQ multiplex PCR. The table shows under 70,000 clones, with around 91% occurring only once. This chain uses TRBV19 with TRBJ1-1, with 9 bases lining up with TRBD1. The sequencing here drew on peripheral blood, taken after pregnancy. The TCR sequence derives from a female donor in good health, enrolled as a control in a pregnancy study. The CDR3: CASSPRPGQGEGPEAFF. The CDR3 DNA reads as TGTGCCAGTAGTCCGCGGCCGGGACAGGGTGAGGGTCCTGAAGCTTTCTTT.